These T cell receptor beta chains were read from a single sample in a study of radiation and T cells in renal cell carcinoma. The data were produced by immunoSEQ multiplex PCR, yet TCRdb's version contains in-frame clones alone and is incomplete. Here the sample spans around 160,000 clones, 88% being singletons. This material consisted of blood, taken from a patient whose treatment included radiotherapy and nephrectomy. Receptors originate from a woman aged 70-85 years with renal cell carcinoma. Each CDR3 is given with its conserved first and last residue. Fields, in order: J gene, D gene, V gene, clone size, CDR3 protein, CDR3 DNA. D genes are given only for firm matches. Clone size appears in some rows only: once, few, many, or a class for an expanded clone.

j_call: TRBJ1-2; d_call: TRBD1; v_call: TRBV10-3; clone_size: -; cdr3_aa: CAISYVPGQGADGYTF; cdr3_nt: TGTGCCATCAGTTACGTCCCGGGACAGGGGGCTGACGGCTACACCTTC
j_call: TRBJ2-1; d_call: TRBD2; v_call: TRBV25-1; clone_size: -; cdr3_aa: CASTGLGIYNEQFF; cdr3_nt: TGTGCCAGCACGGGACTAGGGATCTACAATGAGCAGTTCTTC
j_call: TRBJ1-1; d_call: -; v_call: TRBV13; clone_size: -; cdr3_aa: CASSLRNTEAFF; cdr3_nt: TGTGCCAGCAGCTTGCGTAACACTGAAGCTTTCTTT
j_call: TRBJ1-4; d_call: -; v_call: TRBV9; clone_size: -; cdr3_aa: CASSVAGEANEKLFF; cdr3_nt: TGTGCCAGCAGCGTAGCCGGGGAGGCTAATGAAAAACTGTTTTTT
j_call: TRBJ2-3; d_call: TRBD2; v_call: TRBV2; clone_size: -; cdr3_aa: CASSRGGPGDTQYF; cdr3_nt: TGTGCCAGCAGCCGGGGGGGCCCCGGAGATACGCAGTATTTT
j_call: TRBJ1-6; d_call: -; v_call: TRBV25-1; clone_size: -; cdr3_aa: CASTTTKGPSPLHF; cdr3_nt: TGTGCCAGCACCACAACTAAGGGACCTTCACCCCTCCACTTT
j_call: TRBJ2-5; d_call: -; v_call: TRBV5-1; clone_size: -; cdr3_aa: CASTMIRQETQYF; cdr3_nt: TGCGCCAGCACCATGATTCGGCAAGAGACCCAGTACTTC
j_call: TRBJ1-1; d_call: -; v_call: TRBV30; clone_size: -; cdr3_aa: CACHAGGHTEAFF; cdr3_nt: TGTGCCTGTCACGCGGGGGGACACACTGAAGCTTTCTTT
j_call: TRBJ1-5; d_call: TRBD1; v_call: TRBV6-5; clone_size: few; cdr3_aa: CASRQGNQPQHF; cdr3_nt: TGTGCCAGCAGACAGGGGAATCAGCCCCAGCATTTT
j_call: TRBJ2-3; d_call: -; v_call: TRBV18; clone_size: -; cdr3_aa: CASSPDSDTQYF; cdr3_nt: TGTGCCAGCTCACCCGACAGCGATACGCAGTATTTT
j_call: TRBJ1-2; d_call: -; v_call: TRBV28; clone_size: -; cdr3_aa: CASSWSGDYGYTF; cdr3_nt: TGTGCCAGCAGTTGGTCAGGGGACTATGGCTACACCTTC
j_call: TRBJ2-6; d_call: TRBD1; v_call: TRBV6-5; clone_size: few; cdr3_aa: CASSYSWGQGGNVLTF; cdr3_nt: TGTGCCAGCAGTTACTCTTGGGGACAGGGAGGCAACGTCCTGACTTTC
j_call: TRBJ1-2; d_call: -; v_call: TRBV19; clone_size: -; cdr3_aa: CASSMVRYGYTF; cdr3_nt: TGTGCCAGTAGTATGGTACGCTATGGCTACACCTTC
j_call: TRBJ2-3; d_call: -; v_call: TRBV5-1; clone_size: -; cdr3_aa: CASKKSPTDTQYF; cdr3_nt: TGCGCCAGCAAGAAGTCTCCCACAGATACGCAGTATTTT
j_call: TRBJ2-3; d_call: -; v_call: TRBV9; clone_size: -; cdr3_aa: CASSASGTFPPTQYF; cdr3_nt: TGTGCCAGCAGCGCCTCCGGGACTTTCCCCCCGACGCAGTATTTT
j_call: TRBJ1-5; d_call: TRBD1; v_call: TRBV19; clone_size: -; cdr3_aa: CASKGQNQPQHF; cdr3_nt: TGTGCCAGTAAGGGACAGAATCAGCCCCAGCATTTT
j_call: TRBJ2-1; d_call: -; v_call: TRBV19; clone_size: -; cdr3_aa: CASSTHQLGEQFF; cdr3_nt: TGTGCCAGTAGTACCCATCAGTTGGGTGAGCAGTTCTTC
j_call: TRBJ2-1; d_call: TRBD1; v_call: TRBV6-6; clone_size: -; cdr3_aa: CASSQRQGVDEQFF; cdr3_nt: TGTGCCAGCAGTCAACGACAGGGGGTCGATGAGCAGTTCTTC
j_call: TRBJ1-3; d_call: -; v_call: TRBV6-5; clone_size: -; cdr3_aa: CASSATVLSGNTIYF; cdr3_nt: TGTGCCAGCAGTGCGACGGTCCTCTCTGGAAACACCATATATTTT
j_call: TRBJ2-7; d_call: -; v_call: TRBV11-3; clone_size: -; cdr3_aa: CASSLDFGAGSYEQYF; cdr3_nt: TGTGCCAGCAGCTTAGATTTTGGGGCCGGCTCCTACGAGCAGTACTTC
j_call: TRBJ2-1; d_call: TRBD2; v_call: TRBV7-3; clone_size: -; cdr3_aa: CASSLRAGEQFF; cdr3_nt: TGTGCCAGCAGCTTAAGAGCGGGGGAGCAGTTCTTC
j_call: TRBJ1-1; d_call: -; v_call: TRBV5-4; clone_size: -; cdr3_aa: CASSWARDGDTEAFF; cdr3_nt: TGTGCCAGCAGCTGGGCTCGGGACGGGGACACTGAAGCTTTCTTT
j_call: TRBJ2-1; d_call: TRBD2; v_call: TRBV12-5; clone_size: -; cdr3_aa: CASGLSPAGGHNEQFF; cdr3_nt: TGTGCTAGTGGTTTGTCTCCAGCGGGGGGCCACAATGAGCAGTTCTTC
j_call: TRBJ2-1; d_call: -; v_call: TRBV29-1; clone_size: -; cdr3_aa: CSASDRSSYNEQFF; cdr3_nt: TGCAGCGCCTCCGATCGTAGCTCCTACAATGAGCAGTTCTTC
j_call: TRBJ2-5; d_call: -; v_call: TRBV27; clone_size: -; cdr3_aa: CASSQGETQYF; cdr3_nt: TGTGCCAGCAGTCAGGGGGAGACCCAGTACTTC
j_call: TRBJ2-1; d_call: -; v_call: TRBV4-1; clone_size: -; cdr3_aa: CASSPLNGGYNEQFF; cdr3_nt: TGCGCCAGCAGCCCTCTTAACGGGGGTTACAATGAGCAGTTCTTC
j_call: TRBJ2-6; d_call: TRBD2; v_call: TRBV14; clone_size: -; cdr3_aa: CASSREGGTSGANVLTF; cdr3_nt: TGTGCCAGCAGCCGGGAGGGCGGGACGTCTGGGGCCAACGTCCTGACTTTC
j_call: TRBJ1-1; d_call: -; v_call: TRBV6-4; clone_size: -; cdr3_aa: CASSYRVRDTEAFF; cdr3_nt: TGTGCCAGCAGTTACAGGGTGCGTGACACTGAAGCTTTCTTT
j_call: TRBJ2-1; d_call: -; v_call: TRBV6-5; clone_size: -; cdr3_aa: CASSYSAAWEQFF; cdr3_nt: TGTGCCAGCAGTTACTCGGCGGCCTGGGAGCAGTTCTTC
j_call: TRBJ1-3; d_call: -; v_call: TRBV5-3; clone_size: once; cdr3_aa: CARSLQNTIYF; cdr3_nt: TGTGCCAGAAGCTTGCAAAACACCATATATTTT
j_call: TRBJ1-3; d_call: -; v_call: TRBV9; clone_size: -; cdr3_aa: CASSEGTFLSSGNTIYF; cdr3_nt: TGTGCCAGCAGCGAGGGGACGTTCCTAAGCTCTGGAAACACCATATATTTT
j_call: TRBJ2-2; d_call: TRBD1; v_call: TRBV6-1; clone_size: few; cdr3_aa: CASSSGTVDTGELFF; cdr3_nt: TGTGCCAGCAGTTCCGGGACAGTTGATACCGGGGAGCTGTTTTTT
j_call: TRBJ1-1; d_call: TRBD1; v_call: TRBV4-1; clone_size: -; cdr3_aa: CASRQQGQGAYAEAFF; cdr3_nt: TGCGCCAGCAGGCAGCAGGGACAGGGGGCTTACGCTGAAGCTTTCTTT
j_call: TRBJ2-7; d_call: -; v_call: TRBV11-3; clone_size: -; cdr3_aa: CASSLTRQSSYEQYF; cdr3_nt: TGTGCCAGCTCCCTGACACGACAGAGCTCCTACGAGCAGTACTTC
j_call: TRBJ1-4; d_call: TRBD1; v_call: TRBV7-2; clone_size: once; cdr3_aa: CASSARQGASEKLFF; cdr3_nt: TGTGCCAGCAGCGCGAGACAGGGGGCGTCTGAAAAACTGTTTTTT
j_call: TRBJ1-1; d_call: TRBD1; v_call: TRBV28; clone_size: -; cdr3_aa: CASSLLRGRTNTEAFF; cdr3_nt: TGTGCCAGCAGTTTACTCAGGGGGAGAACTAACACTGAAGCTTTCTTT
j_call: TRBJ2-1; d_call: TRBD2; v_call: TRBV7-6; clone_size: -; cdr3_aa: CASRISGGRYNEQFF; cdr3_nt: TGTGCCAGCAGAATTAGCGGGGGCCGCTACAATGAGCAGTTCTTC
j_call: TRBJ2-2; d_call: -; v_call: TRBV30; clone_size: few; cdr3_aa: CAWSGYNTGELFF; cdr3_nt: TGTGCCTGGAGTGGGTACAACACCGGGGAGCTGTTTTTT
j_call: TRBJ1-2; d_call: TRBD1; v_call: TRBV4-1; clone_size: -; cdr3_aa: CASSQLTRDRHGYTF; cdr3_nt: TGCGCCAGCAGCCAATTAACCCGGGACAGACATGGCTACACCTTC
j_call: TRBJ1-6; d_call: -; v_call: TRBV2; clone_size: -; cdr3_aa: CASSVRSGSPLHF; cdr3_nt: TGTGCCAGCAGTGTCAGGTCTGGTTCACCCCTCCACTTT
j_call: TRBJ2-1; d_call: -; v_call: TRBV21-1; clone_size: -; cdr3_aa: CACLMGGHEQFF; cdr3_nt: TGTGCCTGCTTAATGGGGGGCCATGAGCAGTTCTTC
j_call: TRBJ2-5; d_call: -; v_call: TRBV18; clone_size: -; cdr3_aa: CASSPLLDQETQYF; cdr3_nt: TGTGCCAGCTCCCCTCTCCTAGACCAAGAGACCCAGTACTTC
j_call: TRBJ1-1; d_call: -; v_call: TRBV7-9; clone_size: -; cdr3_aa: CASSPSRQNTEAFF; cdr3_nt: TGTGCCAGCAGCCCCAGTCGTCAGAACACTGAAGCTTTCTTT
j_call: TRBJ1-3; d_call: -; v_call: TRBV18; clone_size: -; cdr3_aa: CANSPSRATGNTIYF; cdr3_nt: TGTGCCAACTCACCAAGTCGGGCCACGGGAAACACCATATATTTT
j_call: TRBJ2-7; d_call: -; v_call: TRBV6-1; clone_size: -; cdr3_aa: CASSEVSSSYEQYF; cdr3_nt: TGTGCCAGCAGTGAAGTTAGTTCCTCCTACGAGCAGTACTTC
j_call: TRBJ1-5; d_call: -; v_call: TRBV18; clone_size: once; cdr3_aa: CASSPGGNQPQHF; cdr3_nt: TGTGCCAGCTCCCCCGGGGGCAATCAGCCCCAGCATTTT
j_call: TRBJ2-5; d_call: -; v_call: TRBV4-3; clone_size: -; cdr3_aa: CASSQDPGQETQYF; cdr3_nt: TGCGCCAGCAGCCAAGATCCAGGCCAAGAGACCCAGTACTTC
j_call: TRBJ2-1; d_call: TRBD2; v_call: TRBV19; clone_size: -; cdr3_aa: CASSTASGGQFF; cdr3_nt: TGTGCCAGTAGTACCGCTAGCGGGGGGCAATTCTTC
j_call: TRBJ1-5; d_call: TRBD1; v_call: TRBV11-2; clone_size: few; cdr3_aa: CASSWDRGDQPQHF; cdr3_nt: TGTGCCAGCAGCTGGGACAGGGGCGATCAGCCCCAGCATTTT
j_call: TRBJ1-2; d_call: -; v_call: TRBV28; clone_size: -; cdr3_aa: CAIFSAYNYGYTF; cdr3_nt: TGTGCCATTTTCTCGGCTTATAACTATGGCTACACCTTC
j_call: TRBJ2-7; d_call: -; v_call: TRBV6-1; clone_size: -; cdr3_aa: CASSEARENSYEQYF; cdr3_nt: TGTGCCAGCAGTGAAGCCAGGGAGAACTCCTACGAGCAGTACTTC
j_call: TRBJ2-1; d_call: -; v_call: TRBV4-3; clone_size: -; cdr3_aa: CASSQRGGQVDNEQFF; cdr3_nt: TGCGCCAGCAGCCAAAGGGGGGGACAGGTAGACAATGAGCAGTTCTTC
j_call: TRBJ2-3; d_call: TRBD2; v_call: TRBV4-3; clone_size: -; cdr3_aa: CASSRTSGVTDTQYF; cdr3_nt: TGCGCCAGCTCTCGGACTAGCGGGGTGACAGATACGCAGTATTTT